This T cell receptor (beta chain) was recorded in a study of control samples from healthy donors and cancer patients (TCRdb year 2020). The library was prepared using the immunoSEQ multiplex PCR assay. TCRdb stores this immuneACCESS table with in-frame sequences only. Part of the clones is absent; in the studies checked, under half of the shortfall reflects unresolved V genes, and no reason is known for the rest. This sample gives over 200,000 clones in total; roughly 82% of them show up just once. Roughly 15% of the sample is in the top ten clones. Trimming removed 4 bases from V and 2 bases from J, leaving 5 bases between the germline ends. The germline V gene supplies CDR1 SGHTA and CDR2 FQGNSA. Taken from cysteine to phenylalanine, the CDR3 has 12 residues. Left in the record is the CDR3 DNA by itself, 36 bases read in frame from the first base. About this clone itself: Its target antigen remains unknown. Per-base qualities were not stored, and no clone one base away is much larger. This CDR3 is also generated by other DNA sequences in the sample.

The V gene is TRBV7-2 and the J gene is TRBJ1-2; TRBD1 might be the D gene, on 5 matching bases. Source material: PBMCs. This clonotype was obtained from a woman between 55 and 75 years old with lung cancer. This receptor has the CDR3 CASSWGNYGYTF. The DNA sequence reads TGTGCCAGCAGCTGGGGCAACTATGGCTACACCTTC.